The T cell receptor beta chain under discussion was sequenced for a study of blood T cell repertoires in COVID-19 (dated by TCRdb to about 2020). Background on the whole study: Samples from collaborators originated in the United States, Italy and Spain and spanned both the acute and convalescent phases of COVID-19. Where available, HLA class I and class II types were taken from metadata supplied by the sample provider and were not determined by assay-based typing. Sample metadata almost always included a de-identified subject ID, COVID-19 status, age in years and sex. Subjects who had been exposed to COVID-19, were actively infected with it, or had recovered from it provided the deeply sampled blood TCRbeta repertoires that made up the dataset. The prospective study material was composed of cDNA or gDNA derived from T cells, B-cell-depleted T cells, or PBMCs. The samples were drawn from two sources: the first 160 participants of the ongoing ImmuneRACE study, and 950 to 1,500 subjects contributed by 6 global collaborators. A freely available public database, intended as a resource for researchers studying the immune response to SARS-CoV-2, is where the repertoires were released.

General study outcomes and caveats: The amount of clinical and demographic metadata varied by source and participant and was provided uncurated.

TCRbeta CDR3 regions were amplified from genomic DNA by means of the immunoSEQ Assay, a bias-controlled multiplex PCR. As for the authors' bioinformatics: The number of nucleated cells in each sample was estimated from the amplification of reference gene primers within the assay. To quantify the absolute abundance of each unique TCRbeta CDR3 rearrangement, sequence reads were collapsed and filtered. For each sample, productive Simpson clonality was calculated as the square root of Simpson's diversity index across productive rearrangements. Drawn from immuneACCESS, this table holds only the in-frame rearrangements with V and J called that TCRdb kept. Clones are partly lost; checked studies trace under half to an unresolved V gene and leave the rest unexplained. The V and J calls and clone size were taken over from that table, and D and trimming were inferred from the DNA. For this sample the table gives approximately 220,000 clones, of which roughly four fifths were detected only once. The top ten clones comprise under 1.5% of the sample.

Participants in the prospective study were enrolled through a virtual design, were aged roughly 18 to 100 years, and lived in 24 United States geographic areas. In the prospective study, participants were assigned to cohorts based on the clinical history participants reported in a screening survey and a study questionnaire. Mobile phlebotomists in the prospective study collected whole blood, serum and a nasopharyngeal or oropharyngeal swab from every participant. Prospective study participants could optionally give additional blood draws and questionnaires over an approximately 2-month period. Blood samples from the prospective study were shipped frozen or at room temperature prior to DNA extraction. A note on this clone: This receptor's antigen is unknown. No per-base quality is available; no much larger clone lies one base away.

What was sequenced was PBMCs or T cells enriched from blood (not recorded which). The source of this sequence is a woman aged 40 to 50 with acute COVID-19.

The CDR3 loop reads CASSPGTVYEKLFF. The DNA sequence follows: TGTGCCAGCAGCCCTGGGACAGTATATGAAAAACTGTTTTTT. The chain couples TRBV3-1 (or the pseudogene TRBV3-2) to TRBJ1-4; TRBD1 fits 7 bases in the junction. The V end gives up 4 bases and the J end 6 bases, leaving 5 bases in the junction not matched to a gene. Looking up the germline V gene (reference sequence) yields CDR1 LGHDT and CDR2 YNNKEL. There are 14 amino acids in the CDR3, from cysteine to phenylalanine inclusive. Only the CDR3 region is kept as DNA, spanning 42 bases read in frame from base 1.